These T cell receptor beta chains were read from a single sample in a study of OX40 agonist ivuxolimab in advanced cancers. Repertoires were generated with immunoSEQ multiplex PCR, while TCRdb's copy carries only in-frame clones and drops some. The table shows 55,000 to 80,000 clones, with about 81% occurring only once. Sequencing was performed on CD4+ or CD8+ T cells sorted from blood, taken in a trial of the OX40 agonist ivuxolimab. The origin of the receptors is an adult with an advanced solid tumor such as melanoma, head and neck, liver or kidney cancer. The CDR3 runs from the conserved cysteine through the conserved F or W. The order of the fields is clone size, V gene, CDR3 length, J gene, D gene, CDR3 DNA, CDR3 protein. D genes are given only for firm matches. For some rows the clone size is stated as once, few or many, or as a class when expanded; others skip it.

>once|TRBV12-5|17|TRBJ2-1|TRBD1
TGTGCTAGTGGTTCCCAAGACCGGGACAGGGCGTACAATGAGCAGTTCTTC
CASGSQDRDRAYNEQFF
>once|TRBV11-2|15|TRBJ2-5|-
TGTGCCAGCATCAAAAGGGACTCGGTGAGAGAGACCCAGTACTTC
CASIKRDSVRETQYF
>-|TRBV7-3|13|TRBJ1-1|TRBD1
TGTGCCAGCAGCCCCACAGGGGGCACTGAAGCTTTCTTT
CASSPTGGTEAFF
>-|TRBV4-3|16|TRBJ2-1|-
TGCGCCAGCAGCCAAGCGGACAGACAGGCCCCGAGCGAGCAGTTCTTC
CASSQADRQAPSEQFF
>-|TRBV6-7|16|TRBJ1-5|-
TGTGCCAGCAGCCCTCGGGGGCACAGCCGCAATCAGCCCCAGCATTTT
CASSPRGHSRNQPQHF
>-|TRBV30|19|TRBJ1-4|-
TGTGCCTGGAGTCCACCGATTTGGAGGAGGAGTCCCCTAAATGAAAAACTGTTTTTT
CAWSPPIWRRSPLNEKLFF
>-|TRBV6-6|14|TRBJ2-5|TRBD2
TGTGCCAGCAGCACGGGGGGGGAGAAAGAGATCCAGTACTTC
CASSTGGEKEIQYF
>-|TRBV10-3|14|TRBJ1-2|-
TGTGCCATCCGGGACCACTTAAAGGGCTATGGCTACACCTTC
CAIRDHLKGYGYTF
>-|TRBV9|18|TRBJ2-2|TRBD1
TGTGCCAGCAGCCCTGGTGGACAGGCGAGATACCCGCTCGGGGAGCTGTTTTTT
CASSPGGQARYPLGELFF
>-|TRBV19|16|TRBJ2-2|TRBD2
TGTGCCAGTACCACCCCCGGCGGGAGCGATTCCGGGGAGCTGTTTTTT
CASTTPGGSDSGELFF
>-|TRBV4-2|15|TRBJ2-3|TRBD1
TGTGCCAGCAGCCAAGATCAGGGGGGCACAGATACGCAGTATTTT
CASSQDQGGTDTQYF
>-|TRBV7-9|16|TRBJ1-5|-
TGTGCCAGCAGCTTAGGTCAACCCGGGGTGGGTCAGCCCCAGCATTTT
CASSLGQPGVGQPQHF
>-|TRBV25-1|11|TRBJ2-3|-
TGTGCCAGCAGGGTCGGAGATACGCAGTATTTT
CASRVGDTQYF
>few|TRBV5-1|17|TRBJ2-1|-
TGCGCCAGCAGCTTGGCCTGGGGGCGGGGTAACTACAATGAGCAGTTCTTC
CASSLAWGRGNYNEQFF
>-|TRBV10-3|15|TRBJ2-1|TRBD2
TGTGCCATCAGTGAGATGGGACTAGCGTCCGATGAGCAGTTCTTC
CAISEMGLASDEQFF
>-|TRBV7-2|19|TRBJ1-1|-
TGTGCCAGCAGCTTATGGGTCCCTCGGACAATACTTGGCGACACTGAAGCTTTCTTT
CASSLWVPRTILGDTEAFF
>-|TRBV13|13|TRBJ2-7|-
TGTGCCAGCAACGGGGGCTCTGGCTACGAGCAGTACTTC
CASNGGSGYEQYF
>-|TRBV30|15|TRBJ2-7|-
TGTGCCTGGAGTGTAGTGGGGAAGAGCTCCTACGAGCAGTACTTC
CAWSVVGKSSYEQYF